This is a list of T cell receptor beta chains from one sample in a study of T cell responses to AZD1222 COVID-19 vaccine. Method: immunoSEQ multiplex PCR; TCRdb's copy keeps in-frame clones and lacks some. The sample records approximately 150,000 clones, 91% being singletons. Sequencing was performed on peripheral blood, taken on day 0 of AZD1222 vaccination. These receptors originate from an adult in good health. Each CDR3 is given with its conserved first and last residue. Each record gives: J gene, clone size, V gene, D gene, CDR3 DNA, CDR3 protein. The D gene is left open where the match is weak. Size is stated for part of the rows, as once, few or many counts, or as a class when the clone is expanded.

TRBJ1-2 NA TRBV19 TRBD1 TGTGCCAGTAGTATCGGGACAGGGCCTCCTAACTATGGCTACACCTTC CASSIGTGPPNYGYTF
TRBJ1-1 NA TRBV2 NA TGTGCCAGCAGAGAGACAGACCACAACACTGAAGCTTTCTTT CASRETDHNTEAFF
TRBJ2-7 NA TRBV9 NA TGTGCCAGCAGCGTAGGGGGGGCGGGGGCTCCCTACGAGCAGTACTTC CASSVGGAGAPYEQYF
TRBJ1-6 NA TRBV18 NA TGTGCCAGCTCACCTAGTCTAACGGAATCACCCCTCCACTTT CASSPSLTESPLHF
TRBJ1-1 once TRBV18 NA TGTGCCAGCTCACCGACGACGGGGAGCGTTGAAGCTTTCTTT CASSPTTGSVEAFF
TRBJ2-2 NA TRBV2 TRBD2 TGTGCCAGCCGGAGACTAGCGGCCAACACCGGGGAGCTGTTTTTT CASRRLAANTGELFF
TRBJ2-7 NA TRBV5-8 NA TGTGCCAGCAGCTTGATGGGCCAGGGGCTCTACGAGCAGTACTTC CASSLMGQGLYEQYF
TRBJ2-2 NA TRBV7-9 TRBD2 TGTGCCAGCAGCTTACTTAGGCATAGCGGGGCCCCCGGGGAGCTGTTTTTT CASSLLRHSGAPGELFF
TRBJ2-1 NA TRBV11-2 NA TGTGCCAGCAGCTCCCGACTAGCCTACAATGAGCAGTTCTTC CASSSRLAYNEQFF
TRBJ1-1 NA TRBV13 TRBD1 TGTGCCAGCAGCACACAGGGGATGAACACTGAAGCTTTCTTT CASSTQGMNTEAFF
TRBJ2-1 NA TRBV11-3 NA TGTGCCAGCAGCTCCTTAGCGGTTGGGAACAATGAGCAGTTCTTC CASSSLAVGNNEQFF
TRBJ2-7 NA TRBV3-1/TRBV3-2 NA TGTGCCAGCAGCCAAGCGCCCTGGGGGGTCCCGCACGAGCAGTACTTC CASSQAPWGVPHEQYF
TRBJ2-7 NA TRBV10-3 TRBD1 TGTGCCATCACACCGGGACAGCAAATTGGCGAGCAGTACTTC CAITPGQQIGEQYF
TRBJ1-1 NA TRBV28 TRBD1 TGTGCCAGCAGTTTAAAGGGGGTCGACAGGGGGAGGCTCTTT CASSLKGVDRGRLF
TRBJ2-7 NA TRBV27 TRBD1 TGTGCCAGCAGTTTAGTGGCCGGGACAGGGTCTTACGAGCAGTACTTC CASSLVAGTGSYEQYF
TRBJ1-2 NA TRBV29-1 NA TGCAGCGTTGAAGACAGGCCCAATGGCTACACCTTC CSVEDRPNGYTF
TRBJ2-3 few TRBV11-3 NA TGTGCCAGCAGCTTAGTGGTCAGGGAGTCTTCAGATACGCAGTATTTT CASSLVVRESSDTQYF
TRBJ1-1 NA TRBV5-1 TRBD1 TGCGCCAGCAGCCTGGACAGGGGGGGAGGCACTGAAGCTTTCTTT CASSLDRGGGTEAFF
TRBJ2-1 NA TRBV7-2 NA TGTGCCAGCAGCTTATTATCGCTAGGGGGGGCTGGGTTCTTC CASSLLSLGGAGFF
TRBJ1-6 NA TRBV7-6 NA TGTGCCAGCAGCTTACGGGCAGACGGGGGTTCACCCCTCCACTTT CASSLRADGGSPLHF
TRBJ2-7 NA TRBV29-1 TRBD1 TGCAGCGTTGGTCGGACAGGCGGACCAGAGGAGCAGTACTTC CSVGRTGGPEEQYF
TRBJ1-1 NA TRBV2 NA TGTGCCGGAGACAGTGACACTGAAGCTTTCTTT CAGDSDTEAFF
TRBJ2-7 NA TRBV4-2 TRBD2 TGTGCCAGCAGCCAAGACAGGGCGAGCGGACTAGCCTACGAGCAGTACTTC CASSQDRASGLAYEQYF
TRBJ2-2 NA TRBV24-1 NA TGTGCCGCTCGGTCCCCGAACACCGGGGAGCTGTTTTTT CAARSPNTGELFF
TRBJ1-1 NA TRBV19 TRBD1 TGTGCCAGTACTGACAGGGCGAACACTGAAGCTTTCTTT CASTDRANTEAFF
TRBJ2-5 NA TRBV9 TRBD2 TGTGCCAGCAGCGTAGATCCTAGCGGGGGCCTCCAAGAGACCCAGTACTTC CASSVDPSGGLQETQYF
TRBJ2-3 NA TRBV6-5 TRBD2 TGTGCCAGCAGGGAGCGGGGTTCTAGCACAGATACGCAGTATTTT CASRERGSSTDTQYF
TRBJ1-4 NA TRBV28 NA TGTGCCAGCAGTTTCAGATTAAATGAAAAACTGTTTTTT CASSFRLNEKLFF
TRBJ1-5 NA TRBV30 TRBD1 TGTGCCTGGGGGCCCGGGACAGTTGTCAATCAGCCCCAGCATTTT CAWGPGTVVNQPQHF
TRBJ2-7 NA TRBV4-3 NA TGCGCCAGCAGCCAGGGCAGGGACTACGAGCAGTACTTC CASSQGRDYEQYF
TRBJ1-4 NA TRBV5-1 NA TGCGCCAGCAGACCAGGCACGCGGTCGGAAAAACTGTTTTTT CASRPGTRSEKLFF
TRBJ1-1 NA TRBV7-9 NA TGTGCCAGCAGCCGCCCCGGCAGGCTGAAGAACACTGAAGCTTTCTTT CASSRPGRLKNTEAFF
TRBJ1-5 NA TRBV7-9 NA TGTGCCAGCAGCTTAATGGGGGATCAGCCCCAGCATTTT CASSLMGDQPQHF
TRBJ1-2 NA TRBV6-2/TRBV6-3 NA TGTGCCAGCAGTTATATAATTGTCGGAGTGTATGGCTACACCTTC CASSYIIVGVYGYTF
TRBJ2-1 NA TRBV19 TRBD2 TGTGCCAGTAGGATTCACGGGACTAGTGTTAGCTCCTTCGATGAGCAGTTCTTC CASRIHGTSVSSFDEQFF
TRBJ2-7 NA TRBV30 NA TGTGCCTGGAGTGTACAGGGAGTCCACGAGCAGTACTTC CAWSVQGVHEQYF
TRBJ1-5 NA TRBV6-2/TRBV6-3 NA TGTGCCAGCAGTTACTCGAACAGTCAGCCCCAGCATTTT CASSYSNSQPQHF
TRBJ2-3 NA TRBV2 NA TGTGCCAGCAGTCTGACTAGAACCAGGACAGATACGCAGTATTTT CASSLTRTRTDTQYF
TRBJ2-5 NA TRBV6-5 NA TGTGCCAGCAGTTTAAACAGGGTTTTGGTGGAGACCCAGTACTTC CASSLNRVLVETQYF
TRBJ1-1 NA TRBV19 TRBD1 TGTGCCAGTAGTATATCATGGGACAGGGGTTCGGGAGCTTTCTTT CASSISWDRGSGAFF
TRBJ1-1 NA TRBV30 TRBD1 TGTGCCTGGAGCCGGGACAGGACCCAGGGGGGCAGGGCTTTCTTT CAWSRDRTQGGRAFF
TRBJ1-1 NA TRBV28 NA TGTGCCAGCAGTTTAGGCGGTGATGTGGACACTGAAGCTTTCTTT CASSLGGDVDTEAFF
TRBJ2-4 NA TRBV5-1 TRBD1 TGCGCCAGCAGGCGAGGACAGGGATTAGACATTCAGTACTTC CASRRGQGLDIQYF
TRBJ2-5 once TRBV6-6 NA TGTGCCAGCAGTCGCCCGGGGGCTAGCGGTTACCAAGAGACCCAGTACTTC CASSRPGASGYQETQYF
TRBJ1-2 NA TRBV5-1 TRBD1 TGCGCCAGCAGCTTGGCGGGACAGGGGCGGCGAGGCTACACCTTC CASSLAGQGRRGYTF
TRBJ2-5 NA TRBV7-9 NA TGTGCCAGCAGCTTTCTCCATCGGGAGCAAGAGACCCAGTACTTC CASSFLHREQETQYF
TRBJ2-2 NA TRBV6-4 NA TGTGCCAGCACCGAGGGGGTCGAAACCGGGGAGCTGTTTTTT CASTEGVETGELFF
TRBJ2-2 once TRBV11-1 NA TGTGCCAGCAGCTTAGCTCTTCCGGGCGGCGGGGAGCTGTTTTTT CASSLALPGGGELFF
TRBJ1-1 NA TRBV11-3 TRBD1 TGTGCCAGCAGCACAAAGACAGGGGTAGCTTTCTTT CASSTKTGVAFF
TRBJ1-2 NA TRBV5-6 TRBD1 TGTGCCAGCAGCTTGGTAGCGGGACAGGCTAACTATGGCTACACCTTC CASSLVAGQANYGYTF
TRBJ2-7 NA TRBV27 NA TGTGCCAGCAGTTTCGGGCAGGGTGTATACGAGCAGTACTTC CASSFGQGVYEQYF
TRBJ2-2 NA TRBV13 TRBD2 TGTGCCAGCAGCTTACGCCATGGCGGGAGGGCCCCCGGGGAGCTGTTTTTT CASSLRHGGRAPGELFF
TRBJ1-5 NA TRBV11-2 NA TGTGCCAGCAGCACAGGGACATCCGGGCAGCCCCAGCATTTT CASSTGTSGQPQHF
TRBJ2-1 NA TRBV28 NA TGTGCCAGCAGTTTAAGGGACTTCTGGAGCTCCTACAATGAGCAGTTCTTC CASSLRDFWSSYNEQFF
TRBJ1-5 few TRBV11-2 NA TGTGCCAGCAGCTCCCTCCGGGGGAGGAATCAGCCCCAGCATTTT CASSSLRGRNQPQHF
TRBJ1-5 NA TRBV7-2 TRBD1 TGTGCCAGCAGCTCCCAGGACAGGGTCAATCAGCCCCAGCATTTT CASSSQDRVNQPQHF
TRBJ2-7 NA TRBV15 TRBD2 TGTGCCACCGGGGGACTAGCCAGCGAGCAGTACTTC CATGGLASEQYF
TRBJ2-1 NA TRBV7-9 TRBD2 TGTGCCAGCAGCTTAACCCCCCTAGCGGTTTACAATGAGCAGTTCTTC CASSLTPLAVYNEQFF
TRBJ2-6 NA TRBV19 TRBD1 TGTGCCACTATACGGGACAGCAGCTCTGGGGCCAACGTCCTGACTTTC CATIRDSSSGANVLTF